These T cell receptor beta chains were read from a single sample in a study of blood T cell repertoires in COVID-19. Only in-frame clones appear in the TCRdb table, and some are missing; sequencing was by immunoSEQ multiplex PCR. The profile shows a few hundred thousand clones, about 86% of them singletons. Sequencing was carried out using peripheral blood. All receptors come from a man between 60 and 75 years old who had recovered from COVID-19. CDR3s include the opening cysteine and the closing phenylalanine or tryptophan. A D gene is named only where the DNA matches it firmly. Only part of the rows carry a size: once, few, many, or a class if the clone is expanded.

>TRBV27|TRBD1|TRBJ1-4|-
TGTGCCAGCAGTAAGCCGACAGGGGGCGAGGAAAAACTGTTTTTT
CASSKPTGGEEKLFF
>TRBV12-5|-|TRBJ1-6|-
TGTGCTAGTGGTTTGGTTGGGCAGGGAGGCAATTCACCCCTCCACTTT
CASGLVGQGGNSPLHF
>TRBV29-1|-|TRBJ1-1|-
TGCAGCGTTACGGGGATGAACACTGAAGCTTTCTTT
CSVTGMNTEAFF
>TRBV21-1|-|TRBJ2-3|-
TGTGCCAGCATCGAAGGCAGCGGGGGGCCCACAGATACGCAGTATTTT
CASIEGSGGPTDTQYF
>TRBV30|TRBD2|TRBJ2-5|-
TGTGCCTGGAGTGTAACTAGCGGGTTTGAGACCCAGTACTTC
CAWSVTSGFETQYF
>TRBV5-4|-|TRBJ2-1|-
TGTGCCAGCAGCTCCGGGACAACCTACAATGAGCAGTTCTTC
CASSSGTTYNEQFF
>TRBV28|TRBD2|TRBJ2-2|-
TGTGCCAGCAGTTTAGGCGGGAGCGGCACCGGGGAGCTGTTTTTT
CASSLGGSGTGELFF
>TRBV20-1|-|TRBJ2-1|once
TGCAGTGCTAGTAGGTCGGGGGACGAGCAGTTCTTC
CSASRSGDEQFF
>TRBV19|-|TRBJ2-5|-
TGTGCCAGTAGTATCTCCAGGCAAGAGACCCAGTACTTC
CASSISRQETQYF
>TRBV6-1|-|TRBJ1-1|-
TGTGCCAGCAGTGGGTGGCAGGGTGAGGTTGGGAACATGTTAACTTTCTTT
CASSGWQGEVGNMLTFF
>TRBV5-6|TRBD1|TRBJ1-2|-
TGTGCCAGCAGCTTGCGGGGGCGACAGGGGGCAGATGGCTACACCTTC
CASSLRGRQGADGYTF
>TRBV19|-|TRBJ2-7|-
TGTGCCAGTAGTCTCGGCAGGGATTACGAGCAGTACTTC
CASSLGRDYEQYF
>TRBV6-5|-|TRBJ2-7|-
TGTGCCAGCACTGGGACAAATCTCTACGAGCAGTACTTC
CASTGTNLYEQYF
>TRBV7-3|-|TRBJ2-5|-
TGTGCCAGCAGCTTATCCCCCGGACAAGGACAAGAGACCCAGTACTTC
CASSLSPGQGQETQYF
>TRBV15|-|TRBJ1-1|-
TGTGCCACCAGCAGAGAAAGGGGCATATGGACTGAAGCTTTCTTT
CATSRERGIWTEAFF
>TRBV19|-|TRBJ2-7|-
TGTGCCAGTAGTATTAAATCGGGACTGACGGGCACCGAGCAGTACTTC
CASSIKSGLTGTEQYF
>TRBV19|TRBD1|TRBJ2-7|-
TGTGCCAGTAGGGCAGGGGGCGCTGGGTCCTACGAGCAGTACTTC
CASRAGGAGSYEQYF
>TRBV9|-|TRBJ2-6|once
TGTGCCAGCAGCGTTGTGAGTGCTGGGGCCAACGTCCTGACTTTC
CASSVVSAGANVLTF
>TRBV27|-|TRBJ1-1|-
TGTGCCAGCAGTTTAAAGGCCGGGGGCACTGAAGCTTTCTTT
CASSLKAGGTEAFF
>TRBV11-3|-|TRBJ2-2|-
TGTGCCAGCAGCTTAGCTGGAGTGGACACCGGGGAGCTGTTTTTT
CASSLAGVDTGELFF
>TRBV5-1|TRBD1|TRBJ1-1|few
TGCGCCAGCAGCGGGACAGTACTGAACACTGAAGCTTTCTTT
CASSGTVLNTEAFF
>TRBV7-9|-|TRBJ1-3|-
TGTGCCAGCAGCTTAGACCCCGGGGGAAACACCATATATTTT
CASSLDPGGNTIYF
>TRBV3-1/TRBV3-2|-|TRBJ2-2|-
TGTGCCAGCCGGAGCACCGGGGAGCTGTTTTTT
CASRSTGELFF
>TRBV2|-|TRBJ1-1|few
TGTGCCAGCATTACCTCAGTGGACACTGAAGCTTTCTTT
CASITSVDTEAFF
>TRBV10-2|TRBD1|TRBJ2-7|-
TGCGCCAGCAAAACAGGGGGGCTCTCCTACGAGCAGTACTTC
CASKTGGLSYEQYF
>TRBV11-2|TRBD2|TRBJ2-1|-
TGTGCCAGCAGCTCTAGCGGGTTTGACAATGAGCAGTTCTTC
CASSSSGFDNEQFF
>TRBV9|-|TRBJ2-1|-
TGTGCCAGCAGTGCCTCCGGCGGCCCCGCGCGAAATGAGCAGTTCTTC
CASSASGGPARNEQFF
>TRBV10-1|TRBD1|TRBJ1-1|-
TGCGCCAGCAGGAGCCAGGGGGAAACTGAAGCTTTCTTT
CASRSQGETEAFF
>TRBV28|-|TRBJ2-7|-
TGTGCCAGCAGTCTGACGACTATCAACCACGAGCAGTACTTC
CASSLTTINHEQYF
>TRBV2|-|TRBJ1-1|-
TGTGCCAGCAACTCCCTGTCGGGGAGCGGAGCTTTCTTT
CASNSLSGSGAFF
>TRBV24-1|TRBD2|TRBJ2-5|-
TGTGCCACCAGTGGGCGGGGGGCCGAAGAGACCCAGTACTTC
CATSGRGAEETQYF
>TRBV6-1|-|TRBJ2-7|-
TGTGCCAGCAGTGAAGCCGGGTACGAGCAGTACTTC
CASSEAGYEQYF
>TRBV3-1/TRBV3-2|-|TRBJ2-3|-
TGTGCCAGCAGCCTGTTTGGGGGGTATAGCACAGATACGCAGTATTTT
CASSLFGGYSTDTQYF
>TRBV2|-|TRBJ1-1|-
TGTGCCAGCAGGTCTACAGGGCCGAACACTGAAGCTTTCTTT
CASRSTGPNTEAFF
>TRBV5-1|TRBD2|TRBJ2-7|few
TGCGCCAGCAGCTTGGCCGGGACTAGCGGGACGATAACCTACGAGCAGTACTTC
CASSLAGTSGTITYEQYF
>TRBV11-1|-|TRBJ2-5|-
TGTGCCAGCAGTTCCAGGGGTTTGGAAGAGACCCAGTACTTC
CASSSRGLEETQYF
>TRBV6-6|-|TRBJ1-3|-
TGTGCCAGCAGCGCGGGGGCTTATGGAAACACCATATATTTT
CASSAGAYGNTIYF
>TRBV6-2/TRBV6-3|TRBD1|TRBJ1-5|-
TGTGCCAGCAGTACCGACAGGGCCAGCAATCAGCCCCAGCATTTT
CASSTDRASNQPQHF
>TRBV5-7|-|TRBJ2-5|-
TGTGCCAGCAGCTTGTTAGGGCCTTTCGGGATTGGGGAGACCCAGTACTTC
CASSLLGPFGIGETQYF
>TRBV29-1|TRBD2|TRBJ2-3|-
TGCAGCGTTCGGACTAGCGGGAGGGGGGATACGCAGTATTTT
CSVRTSGRGDTQYF
>TRBV11-2|-|TRBJ1-5|-
TGTGCCAGCAGCCCCGCGACTGGGCAGCCCCAGCATTTT
CASSPATGQPQHF
>TRBV6-1|-|TRBJ2-6|-
TGTGCCAGCAGTGAACGCGGAACTGGGGCCAACGTCCTGACTTTC
CASSERGTGANVLTF
>TRBV6-6|-|TRBJ2-3|medium-sized
TGTGCCAGCAGTTACTCGGGTTTAGGGGCGAAAGATACGCAGTATTTT
CASSYSGLGAKDTQYF
>TRBV30|-|TRBJ1-3|-
TGTGCCTGGAGTTGGAGGGCATCTGGAAACACCATATATTTT
CAWSWRASGNTIYF
>TRBV7-3|-|TRBJ1-1|-
TGTGCCAGCCACCCTAATCCACCTTTTAGCAGAAACAACACTGAAGCTTTCTTT
CASHPNPPFSRNNTEAFF
>TRBV28|TRBD1|TRBJ2-5|-
TGTGCCAGCAGTTTATCGGGACAGGGGTCTACAGGGCAAGAGACCCAGTACTTC
CASSLSGQGSTGQETQYF
>TRBV28|TRBD1|TRBJ1-2|-
TGTGCCAGCAGGTCGGGACAGGGGAATGGCTACACCTTC
CASRSGQGNGYTF